This T cell receptor (beta chain) was profiled in a study of T-cell reconstitution after alpha-beta-depleted transplantation in children. This clonotype was detected ten times or more. CDR1 is SGHTA, CDR2 FQGNSA, per germline. V shed 5 bases, J shed 2 bases, and the junction held 6 bases outside the gene matches. The CDR3 runs to 16 residues. TCRbeta library preparation incorporated unique molecular identifiers. TCRdb used MiXCR to reprocess the PCR reads, holding one entry per CDR3 protein. Here the sample spans hundreds of thousands of distinct CDR3 sequences, over 10% being singletons. The receptor's source is a girl aged 2-15 years with congenital amegakaryocytic thrombocytopenia, due to receive a stem cell transplant. The V call is TRBV7-2, the J call TRBJ2-3; 11 nucleotides align to TRBD2. Sequenced material: PBMCs, taken before TCRalphabeta/CD19-depleted stem cell transplant. CDR3 DNA: TGTGCCAGCAGCATCCTAGCGGGAGGTCCCACAGATACGCAGTATTTT. This encodes CASSILAGGPTDTQYF.